The 9 T cell receptor beta chains reported below all come from one sample, sequenced in a study of cytomegalovirus exposure and HLA in healthy donors. The PCR had 60 Vbeta and 13 Jbeta primers. TCRdb's copy holds only in-frame clones and misses some; the assay was immunoSEQ multiplex PCR. This sample has around 150,000 clones, with about 82% found just once. The sequenced sample consisted of PBMCs. The receptors were sampled from a male donor in good health and CMV-seronegative.

The chain has TRBV4-1 and TRBJ1-2; TRBD1 might be the D (5 bases). The CDR3 is 14 residues long. Germline-derived CDR1 and CDR2 are MGHRA and YSYEKL. Trimming removed 5 bases at V and 7 bases at J, with 17 bases between. The CDR3 sequence: CASSGGGSAGGYTF. CDR3 nucleotides: TGCGCCAGCAGCGGCGGGGGGTCGGCGGGTGGCTACACCTTC.

The chain carries TRBV4-1 and TRBJ2-7; D might be TRBD2 (6 bases). Deletions cut 5 bases from V and 5 bases from J, with 19 bases between. This CDR3 spans 15 amino acids. The germline V gene encodes CDR1 MGHRA and CDR2 YSYEKL. The CDR3 nucleotides are TGCGCCAGCAGCGGAGGGGTCGGGGAATACGACGAGCAGTACTTC. Translation: CASSGGVGEYDEQYF.

The chain links TRBV10-3 to TRBJ1-1; D gene unclear. The CDR3 runs 15 residues. Trimming left V 3 bases short and J 0 bases short, with 11 bases between. CDR1 and CDR2 (germline): ENHRY, SYGVKD. CDR3 DNA: TGTGCCATCAGTGATACAGTTATGATGAACACTGAAGCTTTCTTT. It translates to CAISDTVMMNTEAFF.

The chain uses TRBV9 and TRBJ2-7, with 8 bases identical to TRBD1. V lost 4 bases to trimming and J lost 3 bases; unmatched junction nucleotides: 6. CDR3 size: 14 residues. Looked up from germline, CDR1 is SGDLS and CDR2 is YYNGEE. The DNA of the CDR3 is TGTGCCAGCAGCCCCGGACAGGGAATCTACGAGCAGTACTTC. This codes for CASSPGQGIYEQYF.

V gene TRBV27 combines with J gene TRBJ2-1; 8 bases line up with TRBD2. Germline V gives CDR1 MNHEY, CDR2 SMNVEV (reference sequence). With V trimmed by 2 bases and J by 14 bases, 5 bases remained unmatched. The CDR3 is made up of 12 amino acids. The CDR3 reads CASSLQDGREFF. The CDR3 nucleotides read TGTGCCAGCAGTTTACAGGACGGGAGGGAGTTCTTC.

This chain connects TRBV18 to TRBJ2-5, with 7 bases identical to TRBD2. The CDR3 has 13 residues. J was trimmed by 5 bases and V by 6 bases; bases with no gene match: 6. Germline CDR1 reads KGHSH; CDR2 reads LQKENI. This chain's CDR3 is CASSPGSGETQYF. The CDR3 DNA sequence: TGTGCCAGCTCTCCGGGTAGCGGGGAGACCCAGTACTTC.

This clone was seen a few times. The genes are TRBV27 and TRBJ2-7, with 11 positions matching TRBD2. The CDR3 loop spans 18 amino acids. Germline assignment: CDR1 MNHEY and CDR2 SMNVEV (reference sequence). V trimming: 2 bases; J trimming: 1 base; junction bases outside the gene matches: 10. The CDR3 DNA reads as TGTGCCAGCAGTTTACTCGTACAGGGGACTAGCGGTTCCTACGAGCAGTACTTC. Encoded protein: CASSLLVQGTSGSYEQYF.

The rearrangement joins TRBV11-2 to TRBJ2-7; possible D gene TRBD2, 6 bases. The germline CDR1 and CDR2 sequences are SGHAT and FQNNGV. CDR3 size: 14 residues. Trimming removed 3 bases from V and 7 bases from J, with 16 bases in between. The CDR3 nucleotides are TGTGCCAGCAGCTTTACAACTATTGGGGGGGAGCAGTACTTC. Translation gives CASSFTTIGGEQYF.

The chain recombines TRBV7-2 with TRBJ1-2; TRBD1 might be the D (5 bases). Germline V gene data show CDR1 as SGHTA and CDR2 as FQGNSA. V lost 7 bases and J 5 bases, leaving 14 bases between the germline ends. CDR3 size: 13 residues. The CDR3 is CASTKEGSYGYTF. The CDR3 DNA reads as TGTGCCAGCACCAAGGAGGGGAGTTATGGCTACACCTTC.